Listed below are T cell receptor beta chains from one sample, sequenced in a study of blood T cell repertoires in COVID-19. Sequenced by immunoSEQ multiplex PCR; TCRdb stores in-frame clones only, minus some. The table lists 300,000 to 450,000 clones, around 90% of them singletons. The sequencing sample was made of peripheral blood. The receptors were sampled from a human donor in a cohort sampled during active COVID-19. Both conserved end residues are trimmed from each CDR3. The D gene is left open where the match is weak. The size of a clone is reported for some rows only, either as once, few or many, or as a class for expanded clones.

>TRBV3-1/TRBV3-2|TRBJ2-1|.|.
ASSQALAFRRVEQF
>TRBV4-1|TRBJ2-1|.|.
ASSQESGVPYEQF
>TRBV5-4|TRBJ2-1|.|.
ASSLAVAVYNEQF
>TRBV6-1|TRBJ1-1|TRBD1|.
ASSGVWTTGANTEAF
>TRBV6-1|TRBJ2-5|TRBD2|.
ASSEGAGEGETQY
>TRBV29-1|TRBJ2-1|.|.
SVGGGGEQF
>TRBV3-1/TRBV3-2|TRBJ2-7|TRBD1|.
ASSQDPRGREQY
>TRBV5-4|TRBJ1-1|.|.
ASPGGEMNTEAF
>TRBV6-2/TRBV6-3|TRBJ2-7|TRBD1|.
ASSPHMDRNYEQY
>TRBV30|TRBJ2-7|.|.
AWSVGEGDEQY
>TRBV4-1|TRBJ1-4|TRBD1|.
ASSLSGTGNEKLF
>TRBV10-1|TRBJ1-3|.|.
ASCRGGSGNTIY
>TRBV6-6|TRBJ2-7|.|.
ASRPGSYEQY
>TRBV4-2|TRBJ2-1|TRBD2|.
ASSQDVAGGPSEQF
>TRBV4-1|TRBJ2-3|TRBD2|.
ASSRSSGRTDTQY
>TRBV30|TRBJ1-5|.|.
AWSVQGGYQPQH
>TRBV7-7|TRBJ2-5|.|.
ASSLMPPGTGETQY
>TRBV30|TRBJ2-2|.|once
AWRGPKRYTGELF
>TRBV10-3|TRBJ2-3|TRBD1|.
AIHPGQGGSGTQY
>TRBV2|TRBJ2-2|TRBD1|.
ASRPGFATGGPGELF
>TRBV12-3/TRBV12-4|TRBJ1-1|.|once
ASEIRGTEAF
>TRBV5-4|TRBJ2-5|.|.
ASSSTGSDLETQY
>TRBV20-1|TRBJ1-2|TRBD1|.
SANRGGGYT
>TRBV30|TRBJ2-3|.|.
AWSGGGGRTDTQY
>TRBV28|TRBJ2-7|.|.
ASRLTSRRSYEQY
>TRBV28|TRBJ1-6|.|.
ASSLSAGLNSPLH
>TRBV6-2/TRBV6-3|TRBJ2-7|TRBD2|.
ASSFGLASTYEQY
>TRBV24-1|TRBJ2-1|TRBD1|once
ATSDPTTGPYNEQF